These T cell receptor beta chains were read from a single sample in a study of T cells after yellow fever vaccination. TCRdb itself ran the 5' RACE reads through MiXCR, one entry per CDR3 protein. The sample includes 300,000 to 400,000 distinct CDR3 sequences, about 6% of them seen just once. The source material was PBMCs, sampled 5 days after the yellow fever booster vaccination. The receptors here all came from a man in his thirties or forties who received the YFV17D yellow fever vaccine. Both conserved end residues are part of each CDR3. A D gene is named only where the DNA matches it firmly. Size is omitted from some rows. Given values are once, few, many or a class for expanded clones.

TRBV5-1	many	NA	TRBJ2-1	TGCGCCAGCAGCGTTAGCGGAAATGAGCAGTTCTTC	CASSVSGNEQFF
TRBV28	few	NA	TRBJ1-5	TGTGCCAGCACCACAACTCCCTGGGATCAGCCCCAGCATTTT	CASTTTPWDQPQHF
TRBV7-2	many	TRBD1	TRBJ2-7	TGTGCCAGCAGCTTGAGGGACAGGGGAGGCCACGAGCAGTACTTC	CASSLRDRGGHEQYF
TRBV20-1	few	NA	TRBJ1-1	TGCAGTGCTGTCGAGCCGAACACTGAAGCTTTCTTT	CSAVEPNTEAFF
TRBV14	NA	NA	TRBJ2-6	TGTGCCAGCAGCCGGTTTTCCACAACCGGGGCCAACGTCCTGACTTTC	CASSRFSTTGANVLTF
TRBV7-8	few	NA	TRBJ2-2	TGTGCCAGCAGCTTGGCGATTCGAGGCACCGGGGAGCTGTTTTTT	CASSLAIRGTGELFF
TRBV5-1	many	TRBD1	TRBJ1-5	TGCGCCAGCAGCTATGGGACAGATCAGCCCCAGCATTTT	CASSYGTDQPQHF
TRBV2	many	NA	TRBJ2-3	TGTGCCAGCAGTGAACATGGCCCGGGCCCAGATACGCAGTATTTT	CASSEHGPGPDTQYF
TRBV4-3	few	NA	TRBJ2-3	TGCGCCAGCAGCCAAGAGGGCTTTCCCACAGATACGCAGTATTTT	CASSQEGFPTDTQYF
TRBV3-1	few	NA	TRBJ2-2	TGTGCCAGCAGCCAAGGGTACACCGGGGAGCTGTTTTTT	CASSQGYTGELFF
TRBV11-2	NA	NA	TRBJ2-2	TGTGCCAGCAGTACCCGGGACACCACGAACACCGGGGAGCTGTTTTTT	CASSTRDTTNTGELFF
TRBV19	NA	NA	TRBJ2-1	TGTGCCAGTAGTATAGGCCCCAGGGGTAACAATGAGCAGTTCTTC	CASSIGPRGNNEQFF
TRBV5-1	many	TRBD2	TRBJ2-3	TGCGCCAGCAGCTTGGACGGGAGGCAGGCAGATACGCAGTATTTT	CASSLDGRQADTQYF
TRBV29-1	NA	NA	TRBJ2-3	TGCAGCGTGGAACAGGGGAGGGGAACAGATACGCAGTATTTT	CSVEQGRGTDTQYF
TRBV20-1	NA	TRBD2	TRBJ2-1	TGCAGTGCCAAGGGGCTAGCGGGAGGCACCTACAATGAGCAGTTCTTC	CSAKGLAGGTYNEQFF
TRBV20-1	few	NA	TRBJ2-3	TGCAGTGCCGCATCTCCCACAGATACGCAGTATTTT	CSAASPTDTQYF
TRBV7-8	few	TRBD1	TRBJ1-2	TGTGCCAGCAGCCAATGGACAGGGACTGATGGCTACACCTTC	CASSQWTGTDGYTF
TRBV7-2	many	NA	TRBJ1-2	TGTGCCAGCAGCTTTGGGGGGCAGGGTTCGTGGAATGGCTACACCTTC	CASSFGGQGSWNGYTF
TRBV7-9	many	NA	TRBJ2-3	TGTGCCAGCAGCATGCAGGCGACAGATACGCAGTATTTT	CASSMQATDTQYF
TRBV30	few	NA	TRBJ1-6	TGTGCCTGGTCGGACGGAAATAATTCACCCCTCCACTTT	CAWSDGNNSPLHF
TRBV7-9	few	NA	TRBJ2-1	TGTGCCAGCAGCACCGGACTCCATGAGCAGTTCTTC	CASSTGLHEQFF
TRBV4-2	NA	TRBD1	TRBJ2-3	TGTGCCAGCAGCCAGGACAGGGGGCCCTCAGATACGCAGTATTTT	CASSQDRGPSDTQYF
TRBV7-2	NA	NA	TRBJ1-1	TGTGCCAGCAGCTTGGAGGGTTGGGGGAACACTGAAGCTTTCTTT	CASSLEGWGNTEAFF
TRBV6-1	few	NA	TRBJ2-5	TGTGCCAGCAGCGTGAAGACCCAGTACTTC	CASSVKTQYF
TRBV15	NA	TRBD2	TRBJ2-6	TGTGCCACCAGCAGAGATCACGGGAGGGCCCGCGGGGCCAACGTCCTGACTTTC	CATSRDHGRARGANVLTF
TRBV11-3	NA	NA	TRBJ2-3	TGTGCCAGCAGCCACGGACGAGATACGCAGTATTTT	CASSHGRDTQYF
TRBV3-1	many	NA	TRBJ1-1	TGTGCCAGCAGCCAAGTGGCGAACACTGAAGCTTTCTTT	CASSQVANTEAFF
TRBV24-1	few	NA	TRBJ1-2	TGTGCCACCAGTGCCGGAACGAACTATGGCTACACCTTC	CATSAGTNYGYTF
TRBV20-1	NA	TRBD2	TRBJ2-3	TGCAGTGCTCTGCGGACTAGCGGACCAACAGATACGCAGTATTTT	CSALRTSGPTDTQYF
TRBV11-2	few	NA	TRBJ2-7	TGTGCCAGCAGCTTACGGGGAGGATCCCGCACAAAGATCTACGAGCAGTACTTC	CASSLRGGSRTKIYEQYF
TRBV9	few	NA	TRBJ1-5	TGTGCCAGCAGCGTAGAAGGGAAGAGCAATCAGCCCCAGCATTTT	CASSVEGKSNQPQHF
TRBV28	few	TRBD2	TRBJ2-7	TGTGCCACCCCCCTCTCGGGGCTAGCGGGAGCTCGGGGCTACGAGCAGTACTTC	CATPLSGLAGARGYEQYF
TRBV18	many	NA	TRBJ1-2	TGTGCCAGCTCACCCAGGACGGGAGATGGCTACACCTTC	CASSPRTGDGYTF
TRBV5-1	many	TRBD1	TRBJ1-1	TGCGCCAGCAGCTTGTACGGGACAGGAGGAGTGACTTTCTTT	CASSLYGTGGVTFF
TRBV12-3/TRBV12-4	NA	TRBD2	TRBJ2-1	TGTGCCAGCAGTCTAGGGTCTAACGGGAGGAGGGGAGAGCAGTTCTTC	CASSLGSNGRRGEQFF
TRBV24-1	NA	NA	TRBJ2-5	TGTGGGGCCAGTGATTTCGTACGAGGGTCGGGGGAGACCCAGTACTTC	CGASDFVRGSGETQYF
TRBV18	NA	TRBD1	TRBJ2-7	TGTGCCAGCTCACCATTGGATCCGGGACAGGGGTGGGACGAGCAGTACTTC	CASSPLDPGQGWDEQYF
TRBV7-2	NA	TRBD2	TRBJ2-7	TGTGCCAGCAGCTTTGGGCGGGAGGCAACCTACGAGCAGTACTTC	CASSFGREATYEQYF
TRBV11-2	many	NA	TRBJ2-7	TGTGCCAGCAGCTTTTTGGGTCTCTCCTACGAGCAGTACTTC	CASSFLGLSYEQYF
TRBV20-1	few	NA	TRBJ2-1	TGCAGTGCTAGAGTAGGCGGGAACAATGAGCAGTTCTTC	CSARVGGNNEQFF
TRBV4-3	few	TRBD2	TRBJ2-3	TGCGCCAGCAGCCACGGACTAGCGTCTACAGATACGCAGTATTTT	CASSHGLASTDTQYF
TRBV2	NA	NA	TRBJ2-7	TGTGCCAGCAGTGGAGGGGGCGGGATGGGTATCTCCTACGAGCAGTACTTC	CASSGGGGMGISYEQYF